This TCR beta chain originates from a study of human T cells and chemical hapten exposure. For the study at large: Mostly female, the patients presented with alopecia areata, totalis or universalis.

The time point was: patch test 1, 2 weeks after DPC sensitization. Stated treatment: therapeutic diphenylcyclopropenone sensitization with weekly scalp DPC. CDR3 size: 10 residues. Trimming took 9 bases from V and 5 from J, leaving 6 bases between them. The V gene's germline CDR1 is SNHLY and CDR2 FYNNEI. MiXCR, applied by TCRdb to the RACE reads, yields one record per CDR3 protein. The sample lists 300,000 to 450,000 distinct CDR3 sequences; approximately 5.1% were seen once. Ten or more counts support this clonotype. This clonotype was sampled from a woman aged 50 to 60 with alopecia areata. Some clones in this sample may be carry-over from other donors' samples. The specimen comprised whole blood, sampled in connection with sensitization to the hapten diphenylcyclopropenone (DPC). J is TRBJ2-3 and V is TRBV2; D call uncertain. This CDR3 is CASWVDTQYF. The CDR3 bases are TGTGCCAGTTGGGTAGATACGCAGTATTTT. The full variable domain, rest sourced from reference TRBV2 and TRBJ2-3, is EPEVTQTPSHQVTQMGQEVILRCVPISNHLYFYWYRQILGQKVEFLVSFYNNEISEKSEIFDDQFSVERPDGSNFTLKIRSTKLEDSAMYFCASWVDTQYFGPGTRLTVL.